This entry lists 4 T cell receptor beta chains sequenced from one sample in a study of blood T cell repertoires in COVID-19. Using immunoSEQ multiplex PCR, the repertoire was profiled, and TCRdb retains in-frame clones only, with some absent. Counted here are 70,000 to 100,000 clones, approximately 75% occurring once; the ten biggest clones make up 4% to 5.5%. Sequencing was performed on peripheral blood. The source is a woman aged 50 to 60 with acute or convalescent COVID-19.

This chain uses TRBV28 with TRBJ2-7, with D possibly TRBD1 on 5 matching bases. Trimming removed 6 bases at V and 5 bases at J, with 17 bases between. Looked up from germline, CDR1 is MDHEN and CDR2 is SYDVKM. This CDR3 contains 14 residues. CDR3 coding DNA: TGTGCCAGCAGGCGACAGCACCAGGGTCACGAGCAGTACTTC. This encodes CASRRQHQGHEQYF.

The chain couples TRBV5-1 to TRBJ2-3; D possibly corresponds to TRBD2 (7 bases). The V gene lost 3 bases and the J gene lost 2 bases, with 19 bases spanning the gap. This CDR3 region has 17 residues. CDR1 is SGHRS, CDR2 YFSETQ, per germline. The CDR3 nucleotides are TGCGCCAGCAGCTCCGCCTTAGGGGGGGCCCCCACAGATACGCAGTATTTT. This translates into CASSSALGGAPTDTQYF.

The rearrangement links TRBV6-5 to TRBJ2-7; D possibly corresponds to TRBD2 (5 bases). The V and J ends lost 0 bases and 2 bases respectively, with 11 bases between them. CDR1 and CDR2 from the germline V gene are MNHEY and SVGAGI. The CDR3 extends over 15 amino acids. The CDR3 reads CASSYSLDGTYEQYF. The CDR3 coding sequence is TGTGCCAGCAGTTACTCGTTGGACGGGACCTACGAGCAGTACTTC.

The chain joins TRBV10-3 to TRBJ1-1; 11 bases are shared with TRBD1. Per the germline V gene, CDR1 is ENHRY and CDR2 is SYGVKD. V lost 3 bases, J lost 5 bases, and 5 bases stayed unmatched. CDR3 size: 15 residues. The CDR3 DNA is TGTGCCATCAGTGACTCCGGGACAGGGGGGACTGAAGCTTTCTTT. Translated: CAISDSGTGGTEAFF.